This T cell receptor (beta chain) was retrieved from a study of shared clonotypes between healthy human individuals. Per the original data handling: Junction-only immunoSEQ data arrived without quality scores, meaning filtering differed. Sequenced by immunoSEQ multiplex PCR; TCRdb stores in-frame clones only, minus some. V and J calls and clone size are as listed in that table; D and trimming were resolved from the DNA. Of around 2.5 million clones listed, approximately 93% are singletons. This CDR3 has 13 residues. Germline V gene sequence: CDR1 SGHTA, CDR2 FQGTGA. V shed 4 bases and J shed 8 bases, with 14 bases lying between them. The donors, healthy adults who were HIV-negative, had experienced no recent acute infections or vaccinations.

The chain carries TRBV7-3 and TRBJ1-1; perhaps TRBD1 as D (5 bases). The source material was naive CD4+ T cells from PBMCs. Subset defined: CD45RA+ positively selected. This clonotype was sampled from a man between 18 and 29 years old in good health. Some clones in this sample may be carry-over from other donors' samples. The DNA of the CDR3 is TGTGCCAGCAGCTCCACCGCCCGGGACGAAGCTTTCTTT. Protein: CASSSTARDEAFF.